What follows are 18 T cell receptor beta chains derived from one specimen sequenced in a study of T cells in Graves' hyperthyroidism and ophthalmopathy. The TCR beta CDR3 regions underwent amplification using RNA transcripts as the source. The HTBI primer set served for first-round RT-PCR of the TCR CDR3. From the multiplex PCR reads, TCRdb called clonotypes with MiXCR, one entry per CDR3 protein. This table holds 500,000 to 800,000 distinct CDR3 sequences, 40% to 55% found once. The sample consisted of peripheral blood or thyroid tissue (not recorded which). The receptors here all came from an adult man with Graves' disease, either hyperthyroidism or ophthalmopathy (not recorded which).

The chain recombines TRBV6-1 with TRBJ1-1, with a tentative D call TRBD1 (5 bases). Germline CDR1 reads MNHNS; CDR2 reads SASEGT. V lost 2 bases, J lost 5 bases, and 9 bases lay in between. This CDR3 comprises 13 residues. The DNA of the CDR3 is TGTGCCAGCAGTGAAATGGGGGAAACTGAAGCTTTCTTT. It specifies CASSEMGETEAFF.

The V and J genes are TRBV20-1 and TRBJ2-5; no clear D. Germline values: CDR1 DFQATT, CDR2 SNEGSKA (reference sequence). V lost 0 bases, J lost 2 bases, and 4 bases lay in between. The CDR3 covers 12 residues. The CDR3 region is CSARDDQETQYF. CDR3 coding DNA: TGCAGTGCTAGAGACGATCAAGAGACCCAGTACTTC.

This clonotype appeared a few times. The chain links TRBV7-9 to TRBJ1-6; tentatively, D is TRBD1 (6 bases). The V end lost 8 bases, the J end lost 8 bases, and 22 bases lay between the germline ends. This CDR3 has 16 amino acids. Germline CDR1 and CDR2: SEHNR and FQNEAQ (reference sequence). In DNA form, the CDR3 reads TGTGCCAGCTCCCCCACTACGGACAGTAGATATTCACCCCTCCACTTT. It translates to CASSPTTDSRYSPLHF.

On this clonotype itself: This sequence may be a read error, since a much larger clone differs from it by one base. This rearrangement joins TRBV7-9 to TRBJ1-6; D not certain. The CDR3 covers 19 residues. Germline assignment: CDR1 SEHNR and CDR2 FQNEAQ (reference sequence). CDR3 region: CTSSLIPLARSSYNSPLHF. The CDR3 DNA reads TGTACCAGCAGCCTAATCCCATTAGCACGCAGCTCCTATAATTCACCCCTCCACTTT.

V gene TRBV9 combines with J gene TRBJ1-1, with D possibly being TRBD1 (6 bases). Germline loops: CDR1 SGDLS, CDR2 YYNGEE. Deletions cut 0 bases from V and 7 bases from J, with 16 bases between. This CDR3 has 15 residues. CDR3 protein: CASSVGGGARDEAFF. CDR3 bases: TGTGCCAGCAGCGTAGGTGGGGGGGCGAGGGATGAAGCTTTCTTT.

In its sample, this clonotype was seen many times. V usage is TRBV7-6 and J usage is TRBJ2-5, with 7 bases lining up with TRBD1. V shed 4 bases and J 1 base; nucleotides not matched to a gene: 3. The CDR3 totals 14 residues. Germline V gives CDR1 SGHVS, CDR2 FNYEAQ. The CDR3 here is CASSYDRAQETQYF. The CDR3 DNA is TGTGCCAGCAGCTATGACAGGGCCCAAGAGACCCAGTACTTC.

This clonotype was seen many times. The chain uses TRBV2 and TRBJ2-7, with a weak D call TRBD1 (5 bases). In germline, CDR1 is SNHLY, CDR2 FYNNEI. Trimming shortened V by 4 bases and J by 0 bases, and 10 bases separated the two germline ends. This CDR3 has 14 residues. CDR3 loop: CASSVGDLSYEQYF. In nucleotides, the CDR3 is TGTGCCAGCAGTGTAGGGGATCTCTCCTACGAGCAGTACTTC.

This clonotype was found a few times. V is TRBV9 and J is TRBJ2-7, with no clear D. This CDR3 is 17 amino acids long. CDR1 and CDR2 from the germline V gene are SGDLS and YYNGEE. V was shortened by 0 bases and J by 0 bases, with 16 bases between the two germline ends. The chain's CDR3 is CASSVGIGWPYSYEQYF. The CDR3 coding sequence is TGTGCCAGCAGCGTAGGAATAGGGTGGCCCTACTCCTACGAGCAGTACTTC.

V gene TRBV10-3 combines with J gene TRBJ2-7; TRBD1 matches at 7 bases. Trimming cost V 6 bases and J 5 bases; bases outside gene matches: 10. There are 14 residues in the CDR3. Germline V lookup: CDR1 ENHRY, CDR2 SYGVKD. CDR3 sequence reads: CAIRDDRVTHEQYF. The CDR3 region has the DNA TGTGCCATCAGAGACGACAGGGTGACTCACGAGCAGTACTTC.

The chain is built from TRBV12-3 or TRBV12-4 and TRBJ1-2; D is perhaps TRBD1 (6 bases). Trimming removed 6 bases from V and 6 bases from J, with 17 bases in between. The CDR3 is 14 residues long. CDR3 coding DNA: TGTGCCAGCAGCGCCGACAGGACCAACGATGGCTACACCTTC. Encoded protein: CASSADRTNDGYTF.

In the case of this clonotype: One base away lies a much larger clone, so this may be a sequencing read error. The chain couples TRBV7-8 to TRBJ2-7; the D gene is possibly TRBD2 (5 bases). This CDR3 spans 15 amino acids. Trimming took 3 bases from V and 0 from J, leaving 12 bases between them. The germline gives CDR1 SGHVS, CDR2 FQNEAQ. The CDR3 DNA is TGTGCCAGCAGCTTTGAGGAGGACGGCTCCTACGAGCAGTACTTC. It translates to CASSFEEDGSYEQYF.

This clonotype was seen only once. This chain's CDR3 is CASSSATTGVTQPQHF. Written as DNA, the CDR3 is TGTGCCAGCTCATCAGCTACTACAGGGGTGACTCAGCCCCAGCATTTT. This chain joins TRBV6-1 and TRBJ1-5; 7 nucleotides agree with TRBD1. The CDR3 is 16 residues long. Unmatched junction bases numbered 16, after V lost 8 bases and J lost 6 bases. Germline CDR1 is MNHNS and CDR2 is SASEGT.

The J gene is TRBJ2-2, the V gene TRBV7-9; D might be TRBD1 (5 bases). The germline CDR1 and CDR2 sequences are SEHNR and FQNEAQ (reference sequence). With 5 bases removed from V and 5 bases from J, the gap between germline ends came to 18 bases. The CDR3 consists of 16 residues. The CDR3 is CASSHSRGVLTGELFF. The CDR3, as DNA: TGTGCCAGCAGCCATTCTAGGGGTGTGTTGACCGGGGAGCTGTTTTTT. Full variable domain (remainder filled in from reference TRBV7-9 and TRBJ2-2): DTGVSQNPRHKITKRGQNVTFRCDPISEHNRLYWYRQTLGQGPEFLTYFQNEAQLEKSRLLSDRFSAERPKGSFSTLEIQRTEQGDSAMYLCASSHSRGVLTGELFFGEGSRLTVL.

Only a few counts were recorded for this clonotype. This sequence joins TRBV7-9 and TRBJ2-7; 15 nucleotides match TRBD2. CDR1 SEHNR and CDR2 FQNEAQ come from the germline V gene (reference sequence). The CDR3 length is 15 residues. V lost 5 bases and J lost 7; bases outside the gene matches: 6. The CDR3 is CASSQGGLAGGEQYF. The CDR3 DNA reads as TGTGCCAGCAGCCAAGGGGGACTAGCGGGGGGTGAGCAGTACTTC.

The sample holds many counts of this clonotype. The chain joins TRBV2 to TRBJ1-2, with D perhaps matching TRBD1 (6 bases). Trimming shortened V by 7 bases and J by 0 bases, and 15 bases separated the two germline ends. The CDR3 contains 15 residues. CDR1 SNHLY and CDR2 FYNNEI come from the germline V gene. CDR3 loop: CASNGRDTTNYGYTF. CDR3 coding DNA: TGTGCCAGCAATGGCCGGGACACCACTAACTATGGCTACACCTTC.

Comments on this clonotype: This likely comes from a read error, as the CDR3 has no conserved phenylalanine or tryptophan at its end. This chain joins TRBV20-1 and TRBJ2-7; 7 nucleotides match TRBD1. This CDR3 comprises 14 residues. Germline lookup yields CDR1 DFQATT and CDR2 SNEGSKA (reference sequence). V gave up 2 bases and J gave up 2 bases; unmatched junction bases: 6. The CDR3 is CSARLQGDAYEQYL. As DNA, the CDR3 is TGCAGTGCTAGATTGCAGGGGGACGCCTACGAGCAGTACCTC.

This clonotype has at least ten counts. The V gene is TRBV29-1, the J gene TRBJ1-2, with D maybe TRBD1 (6 bases). V lost 3 bases and J 0 bases, leaving 8 bases between the germline ends. Germline CDR1 is SQVTM and CDR2 is ANQGSEA. The CDR3 is made up of 13 amino acids. CDR3 sequence: CSVEDSTNYGYTF. The CDR3 DNA sequence: TGCAGCGTTGAGGACAGTACTAACTATGGCTACACCTTC.

The rearrangement links TRBV2 to TRBJ1-1; D is unresolved. Trimming took off 1 base at V and 0 bases at J, with 18 bases between the two ends. The CDR3 runs 18 residues. Germline V gene data show CDR1 as SNHLY and CDR2 as FYNNEI. DNA of the CDR3: TGTGCCAGCAGTGAAGGCCTGGAGGGCCCGCCTATGAACACTGAAGCTTTCTTT. Protein: CASSEGLEGPPMNTEAFF.